The rows below give T cell receptor beta chains drawn from one sample of a study of cytomegalovirus exposure and HLA in healthy donors. Profiling relied on immunoSEQ multiplex PCR, and the TCRdb table lists in-frame clones only, not all of them. The sample records 100,000 to 150,000 clones, 77% being singletons. Sequencing was done on a sample of PBMCs. All receptors derive from a woman between 40 and 55 years old in good health and CMV-seropositive. Both conserved end residues are trimmed from each CDR3.

j_call v_call cdr3_aa
TRBJ2-3 TRBV29-1 SVRPGISTDTQY
TRBJ2-7 TRBV4-1 ASSQGASESYEQY
TRBJ2-7 TRBV5-6 ASSLAKYEQY
TRBJ2-7 TRBV18 ASSLKQGGEQY
TRBJ2-5 TRBV9 ASSPTGYQGTQY
TRBJ1-1 TRBV5-1 ASSLGTGGRNTEAF
TRBJ2-7 TRBV28 ASRGQGSSYEQY
TRBJ1-1 TRBV19 ATEKDRTGTEAF
TRBJ1-4 TRBV27 ASSSLLRLATNEKLF
TRBJ2-3 TRBV14 ASIHSRLAGEDTQY
TRBJ1-5 TRBV30 AWSVGQPNQPQH
TRBJ2-1 TRBV7-2 ASSLAFAANSYNEQF
TRBJ2-1 TRBV2 ASSVSVYEQF
TRBJ2-5 TRBV27 ASRPSQGWETQY
TRBJ1-1 TRBV9 ASSFGTGNTEAF
TRBJ2-7 TRBV19 ASSLAGSYEQY
TRBJ1-2 TRBV20-1 SARTAYGYT
TRBJ2-5 TRBV5-1 ASSHGTSGPLEQY
TRBJ2-3 TRBV27 ASSATGEVSAQY
TRBJ2-7 TRBV28 ASSLRGGRSSYEQY
TRBJ2-7 TRBV4-1 ASSQAGTAHYEQY
TRBJ1-1 TRBV7-3 ASSPRDRGLAF
TRBJ1-2 TRBV5-4 ASSPDGGPIAAVTGYT
TRBJ2-2 TRBV30 ASDPGTGELF
TRBJ1-6 TRBV6-6 ASSYVDRARPLH
TRBJ2-7 TRBV5-6 ASSRGGAVGTFSYEQY
TRBJ2-7 TRBV19 ASSLTTLYEQY
TRBJ2-5 TRBV9 ASSHSGLAGETQY
TRBJ2-2 TRBV14 ASSHPEGTGELF
TRBJ2-3 TRBV6-5 ASSSVPSTDTQY
TRBJ1-1 TRBV18 ASSPGVNTEAF
TRBJ2-1 TRBV7-3 ASSETTDNEQF